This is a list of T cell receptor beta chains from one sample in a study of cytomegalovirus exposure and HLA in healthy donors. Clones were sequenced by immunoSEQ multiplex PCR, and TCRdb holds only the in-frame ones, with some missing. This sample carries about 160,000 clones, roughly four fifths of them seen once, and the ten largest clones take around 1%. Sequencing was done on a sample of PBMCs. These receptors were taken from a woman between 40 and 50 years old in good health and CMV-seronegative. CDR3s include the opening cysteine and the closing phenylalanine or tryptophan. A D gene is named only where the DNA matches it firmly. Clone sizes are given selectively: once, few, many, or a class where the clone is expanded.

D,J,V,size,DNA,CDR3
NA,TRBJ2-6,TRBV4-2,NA,TGTGCCAGCAGCCAAGGGGCGAGCTCTGGGGCCAACGTCCTGACTTTC,CASSQGASSGANVLTF
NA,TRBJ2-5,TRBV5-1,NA,TGCGCCAGCAGCTTCCACAGGGCGGGAGAGACCCAGTACTTC,CASSFHRAGETQYF
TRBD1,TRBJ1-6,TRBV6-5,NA,TGTGCCAGCAGTTTAGGGACAGGGGAGTATAATTCACCCCTCCACTTT,CASSLGTGEYNSPLHF
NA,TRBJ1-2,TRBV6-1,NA,TGTGCCAGCAGTGAAAATGTCGGTATCCAAGGCTACACCTTC,CASSENVGIQGYTF
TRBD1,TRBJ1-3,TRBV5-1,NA,TGCGCCAGCAGCTCTCAAACGGGACAGGTTGGAAACACCATATATTTT,CASSSQTGQVGNTIYF
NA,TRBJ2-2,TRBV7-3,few,TGTGCCAGCAGCTTTATTGGGGGCTCCTCCGGGGAGCTGTTTTTT,CASSFIGGSSGELFF
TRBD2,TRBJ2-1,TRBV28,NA,TGTGCCAGCATAGCGGGAGTGGCCACCTACAATGAGCAGTTCTTC,CASIAGVATYNEQFF
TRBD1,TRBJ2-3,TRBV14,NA,TGTGCCAGCAGACCCTCGCCGGGACAGGGGCGCGATACGCAGTATTTT,CASRPSPGQGRDTQYF
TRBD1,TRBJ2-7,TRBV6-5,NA,TGTGCCAGCAGTTACAAGGACAGGGGGCTTTACGAGCAGTACTTC,CASSYKDRGLYEQYF
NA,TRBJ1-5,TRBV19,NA,TGTGCCAGTAGGGCTGCAGGAAATAGCAATCAGCCCCAGCATTTT,CASRAAGNSNQPQHF
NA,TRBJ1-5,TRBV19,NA,TGTGCCAGTAGTATCACCCCGAGAAGCAATCAGCCCCAGCATTTT,CASSITPRSNQPQHF
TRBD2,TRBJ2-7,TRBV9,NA,TGTGCCAGCAGCGTAGGGAGCGGGAGGGCCGGGGAGCAGTACTTC,CASSVGSGRAGEQYF
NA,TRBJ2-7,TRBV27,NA,TGTGCCAGCAGTTTGGAGGGGGCCGGGTTCTACGAGCAGTACTTC,CASSLEGAGFYEQYF
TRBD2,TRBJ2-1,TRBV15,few,TGTGCCACCAGCACCTCAACGAGGGCGGGAGCGGACAATGAGCAGTTCTTC,CATSTSTRAGADNEQFF
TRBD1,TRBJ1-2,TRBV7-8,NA,TGTGCCAGCAGCTTAGGGGACAGGGAAGGCTACACCTTC,CASSLGDREGYTF
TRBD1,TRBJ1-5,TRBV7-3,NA,TGTGCCAGCAGCTTCAGGCGGGGACAGGGCAATCAGCCCCAGCATTTT,CASSFRRGQGNQPQHF
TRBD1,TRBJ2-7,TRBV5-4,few,TGTGCCAGCAGCTCCGGACAGGGGGCTGTGGGAGAACAGTACTTC,CASSSGQGAVGEQYF
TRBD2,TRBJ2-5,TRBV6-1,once,TGTGCCAGCAGTGAAGAGGGACTAGTGGGTGAGACCCAGTACTTC,CASSEEGLVGETQYF
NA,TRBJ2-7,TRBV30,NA,TGTGCCTGGAGTGCTTTCGAGGGTTTAATGTACGAGCAGTACTTC,CAWSAFEGLMYEQYF
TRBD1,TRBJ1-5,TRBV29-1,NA,TGCAGCGCACGGACAGGCTCTTGGCAGCCCCAGCATTTT,CSARTGSWQPQHF